A single sample is the source of the 17 T cell receptor beta chains below, sequenced in a study of cytomegalovirus exposure and HLA in healthy donors. PCR involved 60 Vbeta and 13 Jbeta primers. Libraries were prepared by immunoSEQ multiplex PCR; TCRdb keeps only in-frame clonotypes and omits some of them. Found here are around 190,000 clones, around 79% of them singletons; the top ten hold 0.65% to 0.75%. The sequenced sample was PBMCs. Source of these receptors: a woman aged 40 to 49 in good health and CMV-seronegative.

The chain links TRBV4-3 to TRBJ2-1; D might be TRBD2 (6 bases). CDR3 length: 16 residues. The V and J ends lost 4 bases and 0 bases respectively, with 13 bases between them. Per the germline V gene, CDR1 is LGHNA and CDR2 is YSLEER. The CDR3 loop is CASSRVAEASYNEQFF. DNA of the CDR3: TGCGCCAGCAGCCGGGTAGCGGAGGCCTCCTACAATGAGCAGTTCTTC.

The rearrangement joins TRBV28 to TRBJ1-2; D gene unclear. This CDR3 contains 14 residues. Germline CDR1 reads MDHEN; CDR2 reads SYDVKM. The V end was cut by 3 bases, the J end by 3 bases, with 11 bases between. CDR3 sequence reads: CASSFPRADYGYTF. The CDR3 DNA sequence: TGTGCCAGCAGTTTCCCCCGAGCGGACTATGGCTACACCTTC.

This chain's CDR3 is CASSLGRAHSYEQYF. CDR3 bases: TGTGCCAGCAGTTTAGGTCGAGCGCACTCCTACGAGCAGTACTTC. This chain joins TRBV28 and TRBJ2-7, with no clear D. Trimming took 2 bases from V and 0 from J, leaving 11 bases between them. CDR3 length: 15 amino acids. Germline V CDR1 and CDR2: MDHEN, SYDVKM.

This rearrangement joins TRBV5-1 to TRBJ2-5, with D tentatively TRBD1 (6 bases). Looked up from germline, CDR1 is SGHRS and CDR2 is YFSETQ. Trimming removed 2 bases from V and 7 bases from J, with 15 bases in between. The CDR3 contains 14 residues. The CDR3 bases are TGCGCCAGCAGCTTTAAACGCCAAGGGGGGACCCAGTACTTC. It yields the protein CASSFKRQGGTQYF.

This clone appeared a single time. V is TRBV9 and J is TRBJ2-3; 9 bases fit TRBD2. The CDR3 totals 15 residues. The J segment lost 4 bases and the V segment lost 4 bases, leaving 7 bases of the junction unmatched. Germline V gives CDR1 SGDLS, CDR2 YYNGEE. CDR3 in DNA: TGTGCCAGCAGCTTTAGCGGGGGAAAGGCAGATACGCAGTATTTT. Amino acids: CASSFSGGKADTQYF.

Of note for this clone: One end of the junction varies from germline; a read error may be responsible. The J gene is TRBJ2-7, the V gene TRBV7-9; 16 bases are a match to TRBD2. The CDR3 covers 16 residues. Germline CDR1 is SEHNR and CDR2 is FQNEAQ (reference sequence). This CDR3 is CSSSSGTSGRAYEQYF. CDR3 nucleotide sequence: TGTTCCAGCAGCTCCGGGACTAGCGGGAGGGCCTACGAGCAGTACTTC.

V and J are TRBV6-1 and TRBJ1-4; D call uncertain. V was pared by 9 bases and J by 0 bases, with 14 bases between. The CDR3 has 15 amino acids. Germline CDR1 reads MNHNS; CDR2 reads SASEGT. CDR3 in DNA: TGTGCCAGTCGACAAACACCCGCAACTAATGAAAAACTGTTTTTT. Its protein is CASRQTPATNEKLFF.

This chain uses TRBV15 with TRBJ1-2; 10 bases align to TRBD1. The CDR3 totals 14 residues. Germline V gene lookup returns CDR1 LNHNV and CDR2 YYDKDF (reference sequence). Trimming cost V 2 bases and J 10 bases; bases outside gene matches: 7. For the CDR3, the DNA is TGTGCCACCAGCAGACCGACAGGGGGCGAGGTCTACACCTTC. This sequence encodes CATSRPTGGEVYTF.

The chain couples TRBV29-1 to TRBJ1-3; 9 bases agree with TRBD1. The CDR3 contains 15 residues. V trimming: 2 bases; J trimming: 3 bases; junction bases outside the gene matches: 5. The germline gives CDR1 SQVTM, CDR2 ANQGSEA. The CDR3 nucleotides are TGCAGCGTTGAACCACAGGGGGCTGTTGGAAACACCATATATTTT. Its translation is CSVEPQGAVGNTIYF.

The genes are TRBV13 and TRBJ2-2; TRBD2 aligns across 8 bases. The length of the CDR3 is 17 residues. The V segment lost 5 bases and the J segment 3 bases; nucleotides outside the gene matches: 11. Germline V CDR1 and CDR2: PRHDT, FYEKMQ (reference sequence). The CDR3 nucleotides are TGTGCCAGCAGCCCAGGGACTAGGGGACTTGACACCGGGGAGCTGTTTTTT. The encoded protein is CASSPGTRGLDTGELFF. The full variable domain, in which reference TRBV13 and TRBJ2-2 provide the parts outside the CDR3, is AAGVIQSPRHLIKEKRETATLKCYPIPRHDTVYWYQQGPGQDPQFLISFYEKMQSDKGSIPDRFSAQQFSDYHSELNMSSLELGDSALYFCASSPGTRGLDTGELFFGEGSRLTVL.

The chain has TRBV19 and TRBJ2-6; D unclear. Looked up from germline, CDR1 is LNHDA and CDR2 is SQIVND (reference sequence). V lost 1 base and J lost 1, with 5 bases in between. The CDR3 is made up of 15 amino acids. CDR3 coding DNA: TGTGCCAGTAGTATAGCGGTTTCTGGGGCCAACGTCCTGACTTTC. Its translation is CASSIAVSGANVLTF.

Concerning this clone: A read error may produce the germline difference seen at one junction end. The chain joins TRBV7-9 to TRBJ1-2; D might be TRBD1 (5 bases). CDR3 length: 14 residues. Germline CDR1 and CDR2: SEHNR and FQNEAQ (reference sequence). In nucleotides, the CDR3 is TGTTCCAGCAGCCAGGGTGAAGTTAACTATGGCTACACCTTC. Translated: CSSSQGEVNYGYTF.

V gene TRBV28 combines with J gene TRBJ1-2, with D perhaps matching TRBD1 (5 bases). The germline V gene has CDR1 MDHEN and CDR2 SYDVKM. This CDR3 has 15 residues. V was pared by 4 bases and J by 2 bases, with 14 bases between. As DNA, the CDR3 is TGTGCCAGCAGTTCCACCCCAGGGAAAAACTATGGCTACACCTTC. Translating it yields CASSSTPGKNYGYTF.

As concerns this clone: One end of the junction varies from germline; a read error may be responsible. The gene calls are TRBV4-1 and TRBJ1-1; the D gene is possibly TRBD1 (6 bases). The germline V gene has CDR1 MGHRA and CDR2 YSYEKL. This CDR3 region has 15 residues. CDR3 in DNA: TGCGCCAGCAGCCAAGAAGGTCTCCGGGACACGGAAGCTTTCTTT. Protein product: CASSQEGLRDTEAFF.

The rearrangement joins TRBV4-1 to TRBJ2-7, with TRBD2 matching 8 bases. This CDR3 has 19 residues. Looked up from germline, CDR1 is MGHRA and CDR2 is YSYEKL. V lost 4 bases to trimming and J lost 2 bases; unmatched junction nucleotides: 19. CDR3 DNA: TGCGCCAGCAGCCCCAGGCCAAGAATGGTAGCGGGGCGTACCTACGAGCAGTACTTC. Protein sequence: CASSPRPRMVAGRTYEQYF.

This clone was seen just once. This rearrangement joins TRBV9 to TRBJ2-7, with 12 nucleotides matching TRBD2. The CDR3 is 15 residues long. CDR1 and CDR2 (germline): SGDLS, YYNGEE. The V segment lost 0 bases and the J segment 3 bases; nucleotides outside the gene matches: 1. In DNA form, the CDR3 reads TGTGCCAGCAGCGTAGGGACTAGCGGGAACTACGAGCAGTACTTC. It specifies CASSVGTSGNYEQYF. Full variable domain (outside the CDR3, taken from reference TRBV9 and TRBJ2-7): DSGVTQTPKHLITATGQRVTLRCSPRSGDLSVYWYQQSLDQGLQFLIQYYNGEERAKGNILERFSAQQFPDLHSELNLSSLELGDSALYFCASSVGTSGNYEQYFGPGTRLTVT.

The count of this clone is one. V gene TRBV7-9 combines with J gene TRBJ2-7, with D tentatively TRBD1 (7 bases). Germline lookup yields CDR1 SEHNR and CDR2 FQNEAQ (reference sequence). Trimming took off 5 bases at V and 3 bases at J, with 14 bases between the two ends. The CDR3 has 14 residues. DNA for the CDR3: TGTGCCAGCAGCACGCCAGGGGGGAGCTACGAGCAGTACTTC. Translating gives CASSTPGGSYEQYF.